Listed below are T cell receptor beta chains from one sample, sequenced in a study of vaccination and CD4 T cells after COVID-19. No antigen has been identified for these receptors. One entry per CDR3 protein results from TCRdb running MiXCR on the PCR reads. The table includes some 10,000 distinct CDR3 sequences, 66% detected once. The specimen sequenced was CD4+ T cells from blood, cultured in vitro. Receptor source: a human donor who had recovered from COVID-19. Both conserved end residues are part of each CDR3. A D gene is named only where the DNA matches it firmly. A clone size is listed for some rows: how often the clone was seen (once, few, many), or a class if it is expanded.

>.|.|TRBV19|TRBJ1-2
CASLGWGAYGYTF
TGTGCCAGTCTAGGATGGGGAGCCTATGGCTACACCTTC
>few|TRBD1|TRBV7-3|TRBJ1-2
CASSYHRTGEAYGYTF
TGTGCCAGCAGCTACCATCGGACAGGGGAAGCCTATGGCTACACCTTC
>.|.|TRBV12-3/TRBV12-4|TRBJ1-1
CASSLRAGGWTEAFF
TGTGCCAGCAGTTTAAGGGCAGGAGGGTGGACTGAAGCTTTCTTT
>.|TRBD1|TRBV27|TRBJ1-6
CASSTGTGGSPLHF
TGTGCCAGCAGTACCGGGACAGGGGGTTCACCCCTCCACTTT
>.|.|TRBV6-1|TRBJ1-2
CASSETSFRIRSYTF
TGTGCCAGCAGTGAAACCTCCTTTCGAATAAGGAGCTACACCTTC
>.|.|TRBV30|TRBJ1-5
CAWSVGGGGSQPQHF
TGTGCCTGGAGTGTCGGAGGGGGAGGCAGTCAGCCCCAGCATTTT
>.|.|TRBV20-1|TRBJ2-5
CSASPGTLGAETQYF
TGCAGTGCTAGCCCGGGGACTCTGGGCGCGGAGACCCAGTACTTC
>.|TRBD1|TRBV2|TRBJ2-5
CAGGQGKETQYF
TGTGCCGGTGGACAGGGGAAAGAGACCCAGTACTTC
>.|TRBD1|TRBV12-3/TRBV12-4|TRBJ1-1
CASSRTGSTEAFF
TGTGCCAGCAGTCGGACAGGGAGCACTGAAGCTTTCTTT
>few|TRBD1|TRBV6-1|TRBJ2-1
CASSGGQGFNEQFF
TGTGCCAGCAGTGGGGGACAGGGGTTCAATGAGCAGTTCTTC
>.|.|TRBV12-3/TRBV12-4|TRBJ1-5
CASSFNWGALSNQPQHF
TGTGCCAGCAGTTTTAATTGGGGGGCTTTGAGCAATCAGCCCCAGCATTTT
>.|.|TRBV10-1|TRBJ2-3
CASSDIGTTDTQYF
TGCGCCAGCAGTGATATTGGGACCACAGATACGCAGTATTTT
>.|.|TRBV20-1|TRBJ2-3
CSARGAGPDTQYF
TGCAGTGCTAGAGGGGCAGGGCCAGATACGCAGTATTTT
>.|.|TRBV6-1|TRBJ1-3
CASSDWGTGTGNTIYF
TGTGCCAGCAGTGACTGGGGGACCGGCACTGGAAACACCATATATTTT
>.|.|TRBV5-4|TRBJ1-1
CATPGGVRGTEAFF
TGTGCCACCCCAGGAGGAGTGAGGGGCACTGAAGCTTTCTTT
>.|TRBD1|TRBV2|TRBJ1-2
CASRPGQGDYGYTF
TGTGCCAGCAGACCGGGACAGGGGGACTATGGCTACACCTTC
>.|.|TRBV11-1|TRBJ2-7
CASSWQGYSEQYF
TGTGCCAGCAGCTGGCAGGGATATAGCGAGCAGTACTTC
>.|TRBD2|TRBV5-1|TRBJ2-2
CASSRWAGGPTGELFF
TGCGCCAGCAGCCGATGGGCGGGGGGGCCGACCGGGGAGCTGTTTTTT
>medium-sized|.|TRBV10-3|TRBJ1-5
CAIRSGRSNQPQHF
TGTGCCATCAGGAGCGGACGGAGCAATCAGCCCCAGCATTTT
>few|.|TRBV30|TRBJ2-4
CAWSTYDSGKNIQYF
TGTGCCTGGAGTACTTATGACAGTGGCAAAAACATTCAGTACTTC
>.|.|TRBV7-2|TRBJ2-3
CASSPILGDTQYF
TGTGCCAGCAGCCCAATATTGGGGGATACGCAGTATTTT
>.|.|TRBV6-1|TRBJ1-4
CASSEGAGEKLFF
TGTGCCAGCAGTGAGGGGGCTGGTGAAAAACTGTTTTTT
>few|.|TRBV7-9|TRBJ1-1
CASSPKERSAAFF
TGTGCCAGCAGCCCGAAGGAACGTTCGGCAGCTTTCTTT
>few|.|TRBV28|TRBJ1-2
CASSSNGPTYGYTF
TGTGCCAGCAGTTCGAACGGACCGACCTATGGCTACACCTTC
>.|TRBD1|TRBV19|TRBJ1-2
CASSGNRGPSYGYTF
TGTGCCAGTAGTGGGAACAGGGGACCTTCCTATGGCTACACCTTC
>.|.|TRBV20-1|TRBJ1-5
CSAEENQPQHF
TGCAGTGCCGAGGAGAATCAGCCCCAGCATTTT
>few|TRBD1|TRBV27|TRBJ2-4
CASSSGGKNIQYF
TGTGCCAGCAGTTCAGGGGGCAAAAACATTCAGTACTTC
>.|.|TRBV20-1|TRBJ2-2
CSAGGSSGELFF
TGCAGTGCTGGGGGGAGCTCCGGGGAGCTGTTTTTT
>.|TRBD1|TRBV11-2|TRBJ1-2
CASSLLRDRANYGYTF
TGTGCCAGCAGCTTGCTCCGGGACAGGGCTAACTATGGCTACACCTTC
>.|TRBD1|TRBV5-1|TRBJ1-1
CASSLLSTGGGTEAFF
TGCGCCAGCAGCTTATTAAGTACAGGGGGTGGCACTGAAGCTTTCTTT
>.|TRBD1|TRBV20-1|TRBJ1-5
CSAQGQGGSNQPQHF
TGCAGTGCTCAAGGACAGGGAGGAAGCAATCAGCCCCAGCATTTT
>once|.|TRBV5-8|TRBJ1-6
CASSLGGAARGFVNPLHF
TGTGCCAGCAGCTTGGGGGGGGCGGCGAGGGGATTCGTTAATCCCCTCCACTTT
>.|.|TRBV6-1|TRBJ1-1
CASSEQGGSAFF
TGTGCCAGCAGTGAACAAGGAGGATCAGCTTTCTTT
>.|.|TRBV6-2/TRBV6-3|TRBJ1-1
CASGTGLNTEAFF
TGTGCCAGCGGTACAGGGCTGAACACTGAAGCTTTCTTT
>few|.|TRBV20-1|TRBJ1-5
CSAREDTNQPQHF
TGCAGTGCTAGGGAGGACACCAATCAGCCCCAGCATTTT
>.|.|TRBV4-1|TRBJ1-5
CASSQGGSSGSSQPQHF
TGCGCCAGCAGCCAAGGGGGATCTTCGGGTTCGAGTCAGCCCCAGCATTTT
>large|.|TRBV18|TRBJ2-7
CASSPNRGQVFGAYEQYF
TGTGCCAGCTCACCGAACCGGGGCCAGGTATTTGGGGCCTACGAGCAGTACTTC
>.|.|TRBV27|TRBJ2-5
CASRLGVLRPTQYF
TGTGCCAGCAGATTAGGGGTCCTGAGACCGACCCAGTACTTC
>few|.|TRBV11-2|TRBJ1-2
CASSLEPWKTDGYTF
TGTGCCAGCAGCTTAGAACCTTGGAAAACAGATGGCTACACCTTC
>few|.|TRBV3-1|TRBJ1-1
CASSQVGLNTEAFF
TGTGCCAGCAGCCAAGTAGGGTTGAACACTGAAGCTTTCTTT
>.|.|TRBV7-9|TRBJ2-4
CASSFGAKNIQYF
TGTGCCAGCAGCTTCGGGGCCAAAAACATTCAGTACTTC
>few|.|TRBV28|TRBJ1-6
CASSLAQYNSPLHF
TGTGCCAGCAGTTTAGCACAGTATAATTCACCCCTCCACTTT
>few|.|TRBV20-1|TRBJ1-6
CSARGGHSFPRGPLHF
TGCAGTGCTAGAGGGGGCCATTCGTTCCCAAGGGGGCCCCTCCACTTT
>.|.|TRBV20-1|TRBJ1-6
CSARAGEYSYNSPLHF
TGCAGTGCTAGAGCCGGAGAATACTCCTATAATTCACCCCTCCACTTT
>.|.|TRBV2|TRBJ1-3
CASSLGNTIYF
TGTGCCAGCAGTTTAGGAAACACCATATATTTT
>.|.|TRBV7-9|TRBJ1-6
CASSLSVAIVSPLHF
TGTGCCAGCAGCTTAAGCGTTGCGATTGTTTCACCCCTCCACTTT
>.|TRBD2|TRBV20-1|TRBJ2-3
CSARPALAGGSGKTDTQYF
TGCAGTGCTAGGCCCGCACTAGCGGGGGGGTCGGGGAAGACAGATACGCAGTATTTT
>.|.|TRBV7-2|TRBJ1-3
CASSLVGGGGNTIYF
TGTGCCAGCAGCTTAGTTGGGGGCGGAGGAAACACCATATATTTT
>.|.|TRBV20-1|TRBJ2-2
CSARGGTGELFF
TGCAGTGCTAGAGGGGGGACCGGGGAGCTGTTTTTT
>few|.|TRBV7-7|TRBJ2-5
CASSFGGQETQYF
TGTGCCAGCAGCTTTGGAGGGCAAGAGACCCAGTACTTC
>few|TRBD1|TRBV20-1|TRBJ1-5
CSAVLQGVSNQPQHF
TGCAGTGCTGTATTACAGGGGGTCAGCAATCAGCCCCAGCATTTT
>once|.|TRBV30|TRBJ1-5
CAWRPIGGAEHQPQHF
TGTGCCTGGAGACCCATTGGAGGGGCGGAACATCAGCCCCAGCATTTT
>.|TRBD1|TRBV7-9|TRBJ1-3
CASTPPAGGHSGNTIYF
TGTGCCAGCACCCCCCCCGCAGGGGGACACTCTGGAAACACCATATATTTT
>few|TRBD1|TRBV6-5|TRBJ1-5
CASVTGGGNQPQHF
TGTGCCAGCGTTACAGGGGGAGGCAATCAGCCCCAGCATTTT
>.|.|TRBV20-1|TRBJ1-1
CSASVRRPNTEAFF
TGCAGTGCTAGTGTTCGACGGCCGAACACTGAAGCTTTCTTT
>.|TRBD1|TRBV7-2|TRBJ2-3
CASSSRAGDRGRTQYF
TGTGCCAGCAGCTCCCGGGCGGGGGACAGGGGTCGAACGCAGTATTTT
>.|TRBD1|TRBV24-1|TRBJ1-1
CATRGQGSEAEAFF
TGTGCCACCAGGGGACAGGGGTCTGAAGCTGAAGCTTTCTTT
>once|TRBD1|TRBV7-9|TRBJ1-1
CASSLAFRGQRAFF
TGTGCCAGCAGCTTAGCCTTCAGGGGGCAAAGAGCTTTCTTT
>.|TRBD2|TRBV7-2|TRBJ2-1
CASSKTSGGFYEQFF
TGTGCCAGCAGCAAGACTAGCGGGGGGTTCTATGAGCAGTTCTTC